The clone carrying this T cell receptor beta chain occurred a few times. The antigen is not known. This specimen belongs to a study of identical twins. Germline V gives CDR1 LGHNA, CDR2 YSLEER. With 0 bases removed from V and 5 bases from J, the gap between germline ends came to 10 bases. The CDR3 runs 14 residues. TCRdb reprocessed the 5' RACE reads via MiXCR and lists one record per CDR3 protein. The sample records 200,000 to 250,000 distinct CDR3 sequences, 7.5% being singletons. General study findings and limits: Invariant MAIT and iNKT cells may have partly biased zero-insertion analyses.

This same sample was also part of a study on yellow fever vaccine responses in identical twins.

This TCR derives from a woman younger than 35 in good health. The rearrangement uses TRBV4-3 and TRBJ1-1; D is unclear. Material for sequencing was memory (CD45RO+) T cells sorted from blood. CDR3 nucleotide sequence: TGCGCCAGCAGCCAAGATAAGGGATTTACTGAAGCTTTCTTT. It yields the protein CASSQDKGFTEAFF.